A selection of T cell receptor beta chains follows, all from one sample in a study of OX40 agonist ivuxolimab in advanced cancers. Assay: immunoSEQ multiplex PCR; the TCRdb copy retains only in-frame clones and omits some. The top ten hold 1.4% to 1.5% of the sample, which has roughly 90,000 clones, 87% seen once. The source was CD4+ or CD8+ T cells sorted from blood, collected in a trial of the OX40 agonist ivuxolimab. These receptors were collected from an adult with an advanced solid tumor such as melanoma, head and neck, liver or kidney cancer. Each CDR3 is given with its conserved first and last residue. A D gene is named only where the DNA matches it firmly. Clone size is not always given. Where it is, it says once, few, many or a class for expanded clones.

D gene	V gene	J gene	clone size	CDR3 protein	CDR3 DNA
TRBD2	TRBV6-5	TRBJ2-2	.	CASSFSWTSGAGELFF	TGTGCCAGCAGTTTCAGCTGGACTAGCGGAGCCGGGGAGCTGTTTTTT
TRBD1	TRBV7-2	TRBJ2-3	.	CASSRQGASTDTQYF	TGTGCCAGCAGCCGACAGGGGGCTAGCACAGATACGCAGTATTTT
.	TRBV5-1	TRBJ2-3	.	CASSPTGGDTQYF	TGCGCCAGCTCCCCGACAGGAGGAGATACGCAGTATTTT
.	TRBV7-2	TRBJ1-5	once	CASSLVGNQPQHF	TGTGCCAGCAGCTTAGTAGGGAATCAGCCCCAGCATTTT
.	TRBV19	TRBJ1-4	.	CASSSLGEGEEKLFF	TGTGCCAGTAGTTCCCTCGGGGAGGGAGAGGAAAAACTGTTTTTT
.	TRBV29-1	TRBJ2-3	.	CSVESLGDTQYF	TGCAGTGTTGAGTCTTTGGGTGATACGCAGTATTTT
.	TRBV6-5	TRBJ2-3	once	CASKRSDTQYF	TGTGCCAGCAAAAGGTCAGATACGCAGTATTTT
.	TRBV6-5	TRBJ2-7	.	CASSYSKGNGVYEQYF	TGTGCCAGCAGTTACTCGAAAGGGAACGGGGTATACGAGCAGTACTTC
.	TRBV19	TRBJ1-4	.	CASNPGLGEKLFF	TGTGCCAGTAACCCAGGCCTCGGGGAAAAACTGTTTTTT
TRBD2	TRBV19	TRBJ2-5	.	CASSIGTSAHLTKETQYF	TGTGCCAGTAGTATCGGGACTAGCGCCCATCTGACGAAAGAGACCCAGTACTTC
TRBD1	TRBV6-6	TRBJ1-4	.	CASLQGVILNEKLFF	TGTGCCAGCCTACAGGGGGTAATCCTGAATGAAAAACTGTTTTTT
.	TRBV11-1	TRBJ1-2	once	CASSLDRTAVNGYTF	TGTGCCAGCAGCTTAGACCGGACGGCCGTGAATGGCTACACCTTC
.	TRBV6-5	TRBJ1-1	.	CASSPPGQLFLEAFF	TGTGCCAGCAGTCCCCCGGGCCAATTATTCCTTGAAGCTTTCTTT
TRBD1	TRBV7-8	TRBJ2-7	.	CASSPYRDRGYEQYF	TGTGCCAGCAGTCCATACCGGGACAGGGGGTACGAGCAGTACTTC
.	TRBV7-6	TRBJ2-2	few	CASSRAPLRGRGELFF	TGTGCCAGCAGCAGGGCTCCCCTCCGGGGGAGAGGAGAGCTGTTTTTT
.	TRBV7-9	TRBJ1-5	.	CASSFDGGPQHF	TGTGCCAGCAGTTTTGACGGAGGACCCCAGCATTTT
.	TRBV19	TRBJ2-6	.	CASSPVGAGGANVLTF	TGTGCCAGTAGCCCCGTAGGGGCCGGTGGGGCCAACGTCCTGACTTTC
.	TRBV7-8	TRBJ2-5	.	CASSVDSETQYF	TGTGCCAGCAGCGTGGACTCGGAGACCCAGTACTTC
.	TRBV30	TRBJ1-3	.	CAWSVRAGASGNTIYF	TGTGCCTGGAGTGTACGCGCCGGAGCCTCTGGAAACACCATATATTTT
.	TRBV11-2	TRBJ1-5	.	CASSLDWGQDQPQHF	TGTGCCAGCAGCTTAGATTGGGGACAAGATCAGCCCCAGCATTTT
.	TRBV19	TRBJ2-5	.	CASSLMGGETQYF	TGTGCCAGTAGTCTCATGGGAGGTGAGACCCAGTACTTC
.	TRBV30	TRBJ2-1	.	CAWSLGGTDPLNEQFF	TGTGCCTGGAGTTTAGGAGGGACGGATCCACTTAATGAGCAGTTCTTC
.	TRBV11-2	TRBJ1-2	.	CASSFDRRANYGYTF	TGTGCCAGCAGCTTCGACAGGCGAGCTAACTATGGCTACACCTTC
TRBD2	TRBV4-1	TRBJ2-2	.	CASSRSGGAYTGELFF	TGCGCCAGCAGTCGCAGCGGGGGGGCCTACACCGGGGAGCTGTTTTTT
.	TRBV5-4	TRBJ1-1	.	CASSFRGNSHTEAFF	TGTGCCAGCAGCTTTCGAGGAAACTCTCACACTGAAGCTTTCTTT
TRBD1	TRBV10-3	TRBJ1-2	.	CAISIEQGGVDYGYTF	TGTGCCATCAGCATCGAGCAGGGGGGTGTAGACTATGGCTACACCTTC
TRBD2	TRBV9	TRBJ2-5	.	CASSPGGLADPEGTQYF	TGTGCCAGCAGCCCCGGGGGACTAGCGGACCCTGAAGGGACCCAGTACTTC
.	TRBV5-6	TRBJ2-6	.	CASSLGWGSGANVLTF	TGTGCCAGCAGCTTGGGGTGGGGATCCGGGGCCAACGTCCTGACTTTC
TRBD1	TRBV7-2	TRBJ2-5	few	CASSLSGTGEETQYF	TGTGCCAGCAGTTTATCCGGGACAGGGGAAGAGACCCAGTACTTC
TRBD2	TRBV6-9	TRBJ2-1	.	CASSYKAGQPRYNEQFF	TGTGCCAGCAGTTATAAAGCGGGGCAGCCACGCTACAATGAGCAGTTCTTC
.	TRBV14	TRBJ2-2	.	CASSPFAGELFF	TGTGCCAGCTCCCCCTTCGCCGGGGAGCTGTTTTTT
.	TRBV10-3	TRBJ2-1	.	CAISTEVYGTYNEQFF	TGTGCCATCAGTACCGAGGTTTACGGAACCTACAATGAGCAGTTCTTC
TRBD2	TRBV4-2	TRBJ2-7	once	CASSQDSLGGGGASTYEQYF	TGTGCCAGCAGCCAAGATTCGCTCGGGGGCGGGGGGGCATCAACGTACGAGCAGTACTTC
.	TRBV6-1	TRBJ1-2	few	CASSVLSGHGYTF	TGTGCCAGCAGTGTCCTATCAGGGCATGGCTACACCTTC
.	TRBV19	TRBJ2-2	.	CASKTARPGELFF	TGTGCCAGTAAGACTGCTCGGCCCGGGGAGCTGTTTTTT
.	TRBV27	TRBJ2-3	few	CASSPQGIGGRNTQYF	TGTGCCAGCAGTCCCCAGGGGATCGGGGGGAGGAATACGCAGTATTTT
.	TRBV2	TRBJ1-3	.	CASRDRDTAGNTIYF	TGTGCCAGCAGGGACCGGGACACAGCTGGAAACACCATATATTTT
TRBD2	TRBV18	TRBJ2-5	.	CASSLRLAGIETQYF	TGTGCCAGCTCACTTAGACTAGCGGGAATAGAGACCCAGTACTTC
TRBD1	TRBV7-9	TRBJ1-5	once	CASSTTGEKDQPQHF	TGTGCCAGCAGCACCACAGGGGAAAAGGATCAGCCCCAGCATTTT
.	TRBV2	TRBJ2-1	.	CASSHGIARNYNEQFF	TGTGCCAGCAGCCATGGGATAGCGAGAAACTACAATGAGCAGTTCTTC
.	TRBV30	TRBJ1-3	.	CASWLGTGNTIYF	TGTGCCTCCTGGTTAGGGACAGGAAACACCATATATTTT
.	TRBV19	TRBJ1-1	.	CASSPKSGARRNEAFF	TGTGCCAGTAGCCCCAAGTCGGGGGCCCGACGGAATGAAGCTTTCTTT
.	TRBV5-1	TRBJ2-1	.	CASSLAYSEVGNEQFF	TGCGCCAGCAGCTTGGCCTACAGCGAAGTGGGCAATGAGCAGTTCTTC
.	TRBV29-1	TRBJ2-3	.	CSVAVVRGAGTDTQYF	TGCAGCGTTGCGGTGGTACGGGGGGCGGGCACAGATACGCAGTATTTT
.	TRBV20-1	TRBJ2-1	few	CSASRGDEQFF	TGCAGTGCTAGTCGGGGCGATGAGCAGTTCTTC
TRBD2	TRBV27	TRBJ2-1	.	CASRGREGTSSYNEQFF	TGTGCCAGCAGAGGACGGGAGGGGACCAGCTCCTACAATGAGCAGTTCTTC
.	TRBV19	TRBJ1-3	.	CASSIVGTGNTIYF	TGTGCCAGTAGTATTGTCGGGACTGGAAACACCATATATTTT
.	TRBV6-1	TRBJ2-7	.	CASGGDPTYEQYF	TGTGCCAGCGGAGGGGATCCCACCTACGAGCAGTACTTC
.	TRBV7-2	TRBJ1-2	few	CASSPYDPRHGYTF	TGTGCCAGCAGCCCTTATGACCCCCGGCATGGCTACACCTTC
.	TRBV10-3	TRBJ1-6	once	CAIRGGENSSPLHF	TGTGCCATCAGGGGGGGGGAAAATAGTTCACCCCTCCACTTT
.	TRBV11-1	TRBJ2-2	.	CASSIGADTGELFF	TGTGCCAGCAGCATCGGGGCTGACACCGGGGAGCTGTTTTTT
.	TRBV7-9	TRBJ1-6	.	CASSLDTGGVSYNSPLHF	TGTGCCAGCAGCTTAGACACGGGTGGGGTCAGCTATAATTCACCCCTCCACTTT
.	TRBV28	TRBJ1-1	once	CASSSGGGWKAFF	TGTGCCAGCAGTTCTGGGGGAGGCTGGAAAGCTTTCTTT
.	TRBV5-1	TRBJ2-3	once	CASSLEGSSTDTQYF	TGCGCCAGCAGCTTGGAGGGAAGCTCCACAGATACGCAGTATTTT
.	TRBV7-7	TRBJ2-1	.	CASSLAGENNEQFF	TGTGCCAGCAGCTTAGCGGGAGAAAACAATGAGCAGTTCTTC